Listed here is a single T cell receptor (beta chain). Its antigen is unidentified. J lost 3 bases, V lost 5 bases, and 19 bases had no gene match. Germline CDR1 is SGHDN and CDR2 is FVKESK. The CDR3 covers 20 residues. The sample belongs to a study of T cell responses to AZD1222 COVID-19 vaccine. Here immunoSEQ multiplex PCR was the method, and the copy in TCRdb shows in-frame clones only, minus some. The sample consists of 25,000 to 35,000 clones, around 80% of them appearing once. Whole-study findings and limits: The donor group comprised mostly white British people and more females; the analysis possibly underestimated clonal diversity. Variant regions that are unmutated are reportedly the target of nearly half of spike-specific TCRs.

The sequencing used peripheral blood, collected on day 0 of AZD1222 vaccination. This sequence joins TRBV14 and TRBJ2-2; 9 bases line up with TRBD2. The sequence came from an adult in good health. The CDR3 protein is CASSWRDTLGLAYDTGELFF. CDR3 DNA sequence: TGTGCCAGCAGCTGGCGTGATACCCTGGGACTAGCCTATGACACCGGGGAGCTGTTTTTT.